One and the same sample provided the 26 T cell receptor beta chains below, sequenced in a study of CXCR3-negative and CXCR3-positive naive CD8 T cells. Antigens of these TCRs are unknown. Study results and limitations: Naive cells that were CXCR3-positive had more hydrophobic TRB CDR3s (compared with CXCR3-negative naive cells).

Each TRB cDNA library was prepared by 5' RACE (with UMI labels). TCRdb re-called the 5' RACE reads; every CDR3 protein appears as one record, without DNA. The listing records over 150,000 distinct CDR3 sequences. Sequencing was done on a sample of naive CXCR3+ CD8+ T cells from blood. Subset noted: CD45RO-CCR7+CD27+CD95- naive CD8+ T cells expressing CXCR3 (TNR3+). Every receptor here comes from a human donor in good health. Some clones in this sample may be carry-over from other donors' samples.

The chain links TRBV5-1 to TRBJ2-7. In germline, CDR1 is SGHRS, CDR2 YFSETQ. The CDR3 sequence is 12 residues long. The CDR3 loop is CASSPNFYEKYF.

The genes are TRBV7-9 and TRBJ2-5; TCRdb's D call of TRBD2 is untestable without DNA. Germline V gene sequence: CDR1 SEHNR, CDR2 FQNEAQ (reference sequence). The CDR3 sequence is 13 residues long. The CDR3: CASSLGWEETQYF.

The chain combines TRBV7-9 with TRBJ1-2; the TCRdb call, TRBD1, lacks DNA for checking. The CDR3 consists of 13 residues. The germline V gene has CDR1 SEHNR and CDR2 FQNEAQ (reference sequence). CDR3 sequence reads: CASSSTGGGGYTF.

The CDR3: CASSQDPAGSTDTQYF. The rearrangement links TRBV4-2 to TRBJ2-3; TCRdb outputs TRBD2, but without DNA this stays unchecked. The CDR3 runs to 16 residues. Germline V gene data show CDR1 as LGHNA and CDR2 as YNFKEQ.

The chain employs TRBV5-1 and TRBJ1-5. Germline loops: CDR1 SGHRS, CDR2 YFSETQ. The CDR3 is 14 amino acids. CDR3 residues: CASPDNWINQPQHF.

V and J are TRBV6-2 or TRBV6-3 and TRBJ2-1; TCRdb gives TRBD2 as the D gene, but with no DNA this cannot be confirmed. CDR1 and CDR2 (germline): MNHEY, SVGEGT. This CDR3 has 14 amino acids. This CDR3 reads CASSYFASGNEQFF.

The chain carries TRBV6-1 and TRBJ2-5. Germline V CDR1 and CDR2: MNHNS, SASEGT. The CDR3 sequence is 14 residues long. The CDR3: CASSELRDQETQYF.

CDR3 sequence reads: CAGPQGLDYGYTF. The V gene is TRBV21-1, the J gene TRBJ1-2; there is no DNA to check the TCRdb D call of TRBD1. TRBV21-1 is annotated as a pseudogene. The CDR3 loop spans 13 amino acids.

This chain links TRBV7-9 with TRBJ2-2. The germline CDR1 and CDR2 sequences are SEHNR and FQNEAQ (reference sequence). The CDR3 has 14 amino acids. The CDR3 sequence is CASIVDGNTGELFF.

The chain links TRBV6-5 to TRBJ1-6; TCRdb indicates TRBD1, and absent DNA this call remains unverified. The CDR3 is 14 residues long. Per the germline V gene, CDR1 is MNHEY and CDR2 is SVGAGI. The chain's CDR3 is CASTPGPYMTPLHF.

The genes are TRBV7-9 and TRBJ2-7; TCRdb indicates TRBD2, and absent DNA this call remains unverified. This CDR3 is 14 amino acids long. CDR1 SEHNR and CDR2 FQNEAQ come from the germline V gene (reference sequence). The chain's CDR3 is CASSLSGGAYEQYF.

The chain uses TRBV14 and TRBJ2-7; the TRBD2 assignment by TCRdb is unverifiable without DNA. Germline V gives CDR1 SGHDN, CDR2 FVKESK. The CDR3 has 14 residues. CDR3 region: CASSRRDYTYEQYF.

The rearrangement uses TRBV19 and TRBJ2-7; TCRdb names TRBD1, which stays unverified in the absence of DNA. The CDR3 contains 14 residues. Germline loops: CDR1 LNHDA, CDR2 SQIVND (reference sequence). CDR3 in amino acids: CASSIRDSSYEQYF.

V and J are TRBV24-1 and TRBJ2-2; TCRdb picks TRBD1, but there is no DNA to check that call. The CDR3 contains 14 residues. Looked up from germline, CDR1 is KGHDR and CDR2 is SFDVKD. This chain's CDR3 is CATSGQGGTGELFF.

The chain uses TRBV6-2 or TRBV6-3 and TRBJ2-7; TCRdb indicates TRBD1, and absent DNA this call remains unverified. This CDR3 comprises 16 residues. Germline V CDR1 and CDR2: MNHEY, SVGEGT. The CDR3 loop reads CASSNLPSAPSYEQYF.

The genes are TRBV5-5 and TRBJ2-2; the TRBD2 assignment by TCRdb is unverifiable without DNA. CDR3 length: 15 residues. CDR1 SGHKS and CDR2 YYEKEE come from the germline V gene (reference sequence). The CDR3 region is CASSFIGGETGELFF.

The rearrangement uses TRBV28 and TRBJ1-5; with no DNA, the TCRdb D assignment of TRBD1 cannot be verified. CDR3 length: 14 amino acids. Germline V gene lookup returns CDR1 MDHEN and CDR2 SYDVKM. The CDR3 is CASSFRGPGQPQHF.

The V call is TRBV27, the J call TRBJ2-7; TCRdb designates TRBD1, a call that cannot be tested without DNA. The CDR3 consists of 16 residues. CDR1 and CDR2 from the germline V gene are MNHEY and SMNVEV (reference sequence). This chain's CDR3 is CASRPGQLLGVSEQYF.

The chain recombines TRBV7-8 with TRBJ2-1; TCRdb selects TRBD2, and the lack of DNA leaves this call unchecked. CDR1 and CDR2 (germline): SGHVS, FQNEAQ. The CDR3 extends over 16 amino acids. CDR3 sequence reads: CASSYYEMGSGGPQFF. Based on the CDR3 plus reference TRBV7-8 and TRBJ2-1, the full variable domain is GAGVSQSPRYKVAKRGQDVALRCDPISGHVSLFWYQQALGQGPEFLTYFQNEAQLDKSGLPSDRFFAERPEGSVSTLKIQRTQQEDSAVYLCASSYYEMGSGGPQFFGPGTRLTVL.

The chain couples TRBV15 to TRBJ1-2. CDR3 length: 13 amino acids. Germline CDR1 is LNHNV and CDR2 is YYDKDF (reference sequence). The CDR3 here is CATSRENGYGYTF.

V and J are TRBV12-3 or TRBV12-4 and TRBJ1-5. This CDR3 has 13 amino acids. The CDR3 here is CASSLGQGPPQHF.

This chain connects TRBV28 to TRBJ1-3; no DNA is available, so the TRBD1 call from TCRdb remains unchecked. Germline loops: CDR1 MDHEN, CDR2 SYDVKM. The CDR3 has 15 amino acids. The CDR3 sequence is CASRETGGTGNTIYF.

V usage is TRBV28 and J usage is TRBJ2-7; TCRdb reports TRBD1, a call that lacks DNA to check it against. The CDR3 runs to 14 residues. Germline V gene lookup returns CDR1 MDHEN and CDR2 SYDVKM. This CDR3 is CASSLQDRLYEQYF.

The rearrangement links TRBV18 to TRBJ2-2; TCRdb reports TRBD1, a call that lacks DNA to check it against. CDR1 is KGHSH, CDR2 LQKENI, per germline. This CDR3 is built from 14 residues. CDR3 region: CASSAKDTPEELFF.

The chain employs TRBV28 and TRBJ2-2. Germline V gives CDR1 MDHEN, CDR2 SYDVKM. This CDR3 has 16 amino acids. This CDR3 is CASSLLGLANTGELFF.

The gene calls are TRBV12-3 or TRBV12-4 and TRBJ1-6; TCRdb proposes TRBD1, but this gene call is untestable without DNA. The CDR3 consists of 13 residues. The CDR3 is CASSLSRNSPLHF.